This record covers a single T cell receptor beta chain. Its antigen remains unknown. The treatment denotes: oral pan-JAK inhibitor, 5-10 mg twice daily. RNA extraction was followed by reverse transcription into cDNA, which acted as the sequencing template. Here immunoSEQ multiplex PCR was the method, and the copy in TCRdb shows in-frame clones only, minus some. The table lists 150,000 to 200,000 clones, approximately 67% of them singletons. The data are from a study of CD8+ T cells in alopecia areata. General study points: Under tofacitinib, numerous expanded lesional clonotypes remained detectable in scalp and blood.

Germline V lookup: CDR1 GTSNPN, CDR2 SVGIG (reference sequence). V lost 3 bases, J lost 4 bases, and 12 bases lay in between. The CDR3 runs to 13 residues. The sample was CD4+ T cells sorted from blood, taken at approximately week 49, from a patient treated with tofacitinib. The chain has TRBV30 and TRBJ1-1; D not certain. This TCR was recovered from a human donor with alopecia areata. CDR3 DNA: TGTGCCTGGAGGGGTTATGTGGTCACTGAAGCTTTCTTT. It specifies CAWRGYVVTEAFF.